These 27 T cell receptor beta chains share one sample of origin, sequenced in a study of blood T cell repertoires in COVID-19. TCRdb's copy holds only in-frame clones and misses some; the assay was immunoSEQ multiplex PCR. Of about 240,000 clones in the sample, roughly 80% were seen once. Sequencing input: peripheral blood. The receptors originated from a woman older than 75 with COVID-19, enrolled during active disease.

The V call is TRBV15, the J call TRBJ2-1; the match to TRBD2 covers 9 bases. Trimming cost V 3 bases and J 3 bases; bases outside gene matches: 9. Germline CDR1 LNHNV, CDR2 YYDKDF (reference sequence). The CDR3 is made up of 17 amino acids. The CDR3 here is CATSSHPLAGIYNEQFF. CDR3 DNA sequence: TGTGCCACCAGCAGCCATCCCCTAGCGGGAATCTACAATGAGCAGTTCTTC.

The V gene is TRBV4-3, the J gene TRBJ2-1; 9 bases match TRBD2. There are 17 residues in the CDR3. Germline trimming cut 1 base from V and 3 bases from J; bases unmatched to any gene: 7. From germline, CDR1 is LGHNA and CDR2 YSLEER. The CDR3 spells CASSQAPSGRYYNEQFF. CDR3 nucleotides: TGCGCCAGCAGCCAAGCCCCAAGCGGGAGGTACTACAATGAGCAGTTCTTC.

The chain joins TRBV7-2 to TRBJ1-3, with D maybe TRBD1 (5 bases). The germline V gene encodes CDR1 SGHTA and CDR2 FQGNSA. Trimming removed 5 bases at V and 4 bases at J, with 12 bases between. The CDR3 loop spans 14 amino acids. CDR3 region: CASSMGLVGNTIYF. The DNA of the CDR3 is TGTGCCAGCAGCATGGGACTAGTCGGAAACACCATATATTTT.

The chain uses TRBV9 and TRBJ2-3; D is possibly TRBD2 (6 bases). The germline CDR1 and CDR2 sequences are SGDLS and YYNGEE. The germline V and J ends were trimmed by 0 bases and 4 bases, with 12 bases remaining between them. CDR3 length: 15 amino acids. Here the CDR3 reads CASSVGAGPADTQYF. The CDR3 region has the DNA TGTGCCAGCAGCGTAGGGGCGGGGCCGGCAGATACGCAGTATTTT.

The genes are TRBV5-1 and TRBJ2-1; TRBD1 matches at 10 bases. This CDR3 contains 15 residues. Germline V gene sequence: CDR1 SGHRS, CDR2 YFSETQ. The ends lost 4 bases at V and 4 bases at J; junction bases unmatched: 5. CDR3 protein: CASSHGQGGYNEQFF. The CDR3 nucleotides read TGCGCCAGCAGCCACGGACAGGGGGGGTACAATGAGCAGTTCTTC.

The rearrangement links TRBV28 to TRBJ2-3; 8 bases map to TRBD1. CDR3 length: 14 amino acids. V shed 4 bases and J 4 bases; nucleotides not matched to a gene: 4. Germline-derived CDR1 and CDR2 are MDHEN and SYDVKM. CDR3 sequence (DNA): TGTGCCAGCAGTTCCTTGGACAGGGCAGATACGCAGTATTTT. This sequence encodes CASSSLDRADTQYF.

The V call is TRBV27, the J call TRBJ2-1, with 8 bases that match TRBD2. Losses at the gene ends were 5 bases for V and 8 bases for J; bases not matched to a gene: 14. CDR1 is MNHEY, CDR2 SMNVEV, per germline (reference sequence). There are 16 residues in the CDR3. As DNA, the CDR3 is TGTGCCAGCAGTGGGGGACGCGCGCTAGCGGGCGATGAGCAGTTCTTC. It yields the protein CASSGGRALAGDEQFF.

This clone appeared a single time. The chain is built from TRBV28 and TRBJ2-7; 9 bases match TRBD1. The V and J ends lost 8 bases and 6 bases, in that order; junction bases with no gene match: 11. Germline V CDR1 and CDR2: MDHEN, SYDVKM. CDR3 length: 14 residues. CDR3 nucleotide sequence: TGTGCCAGCCTCGACAGGGGGGAATCTCGCGAGCAGTACTTC. Translated, it gives CASLDRGESREQYF. Combining the CDR3 with reference TRBV28 and TRBJ2-7 gives the whole variable domain DVKVTQSSRYLVKRTGEKVFLECVQDMDHENMFWYRQDPGLGLRLIYFSYDVKMKEKGDIPEGYSVSREKKERFSLILESASTNQTSMYLCASLDRGESREQYFGPGTRLTVT.

This rearrangement joins TRBV7-9 to TRBJ1-1; D unclear. The CDR3 has 14 residues. Germline values: CDR1 SEHNR, CDR2 FQNEAQ (reference sequence). V was pared by 3 bases and J by 0 bases, with 8 bases between. DNA of the CDR3: TGTGCCAGCAGCTTGCCCAGGTTGAACACTGAAGCTTTCTTT. Protein sequence: CASSLPRLNTEAFF.

The rearrangement joins TRBV18 to TRBJ1-1; TRBD1 aligns across 7 bases. V was clipped by 3 bases and J by 10 bases; unmatched bases: 8. This CDR3 contains 13 residues. The V gene's germline CDR1 is KGHSH and CDR2 LQKENI. The CDR3 protein is CASSPGKTGSAFF. The CDR3 DNA follows: TGTGCCAGCTCACCCGGGAAGACAGGGTCAGCTTTCTTT. Together with reference TRBV18 and TRBJ1-1, the CDR3 gives the full variable domain: NAGVMQNPRHLVRRRGQEARLRCSPMKGHSHVYWYRQLPEEGLKFMVYLQKENIIDESGMPKERFSAEFPKEGPSILRIQQVVRGDSAAYFCASSPGKTGSAFFGQGTRLTVV.

The count of this clone is one. The J gene is TRBJ2-7, the V gene TRBV24-1, with 8 bases fitting TRBD1. The CDR3 has 16 residues. The germline gives CDR1 KGHDR, CDR2 SFDVKD. The trim removed 3 bases at V and 1 base at J, leaving 7 bases unmatched. This chain's CDR3 is CATSDAPGTGSYEQYF. The CDR3 DNA sequence: TGTGCCACCAGTGATGCGCCCGGGACAGGATCCTACGAGCAGTACTTC.

V gene TRBV11-2 combines with J gene TRBJ2-7; D is unresolved. The CDR3 is 12 amino acids. Germline loops: CDR1 SGHAT, CDR2 FQNNGV. V was trimmed by 2 bases and J by 6 bases, leaving 8 bases between them. In DNA form, the CDR3 reads TGTGCCAGCAGCTTAAATGGCGGCGAGCAGTACTTC. Translation gives CASSLNGGEQYF.

The chain has TRBV10-3 and TRBJ2-1; 9 bases map to TRBD2. The CDR3 covers 15 residues. The V and J ends lost 6 bases and 3 bases, in that order; junction bases with no gene match: 6. Per germline, CDR1 ENHRY and CDR2 SYGVKD. The CDR3 sequence is CAISETSGVYNEQFF. The CDR3, as DNA: TGTGCCATCAGCGAGACTAGCGGAGTCTACAATGAGCAGTTCTTC.

This chain links TRBV3-1 (or the pseudogene TRBV3-2) with TRBJ2-2, with TRBD1 as a possible D gene (5 bases). Per the germline V gene, CDR1 is LGHDT and CDR2 is YNNKEL (reference sequence). The CDR3 is 11 amino acids. The V gene lost 6 bases and the J gene lost 7 bases, with 6 bases spanning the gap. CDR3 sequence: CASSQGGELFF. Here the CDR3 DNA reads TGTGCCAGCAGTCAGGGCGGGGAGCTGTTTTTT.

The chain employs TRBV9 and TRBJ2-2, with 7 bases aligning to TRBD1. J lost 7 bases, V lost 5 bases, and 14 bases had no gene match. Germline V gene sequence: CDR1 SGDLS, CDR2 YYNGEE. The CDR3 covers 16 residues. CDR3 coding DNA: TGTGCCAGCAGGCGAGGGGGCGAAGGAGGCGACGGGGAGCTGTTTTTT. Encoded protein: CASRRGGEGGDGELFF.

In its sample, this clone was seen once. This sequence joins TRBV5-3 and TRBJ1-4; 8 nucleotides match TRBD1. TRBV5-3 is reported as an ORF; its role is uncertain. The CDR3 is 15 amino acids. Trimming took 7 bases from V and 7 from J; bases not matched to a gene: 12. CDR3 protein: CARHWIPGGIEKLFF. CDR3 nucleotide sequence: TGTGCCAGACACTGGATCCCAGGGGGCATTGAAAAACTGTTTTTT.

CDR3 in DNA: TGTGCCAGCAGCTTGGTATTTTTAGCGGGAAACACCGGGGAGCTGTTTTTT. It specifies CASSLVFLAGNTGELFF. The chain recombines TRBV5-8 with TRBJ2-2, with 8 bases aligning to TRBD2. V shed 0 bases, J shed 2 bases, and the junction held 6 bases outside the gene matches. Germline assignment: CDR1 SGHTS and CDR2 YDEGEE. The CDR3 spans 17 residues.

The chain links TRBV7-2 to TRBJ2-1, with 8 bases fitting TRBD1. This CDR3 spans 14 amino acids. With V trimmed by 3 bases and J by 5 bases, 3 bases remained unmatched. Germline V gives CDR1 SGHTA, CDR2 FQGNSA. The DNA of the CDR3 is TGTGCCAGCAGCTTGGACAGGGACGACAATGAGCAGTTCTTC. Translating it yields CASSLDRDDNEQFF.

This sequence joins TRBV30 and TRBJ1-1; D gene unclear. The CDR3 extends over 11 amino acids. Between the trimmed V and J ends, which lost 0 bases and 7 bases, there was a span of 6 bases. The germline CDR1 and CDR2 sequences are GTSNPN and SVGIG (reference sequence). The chain's CDR3 is CAWSVAHEAFF. In nucleotides, the CDR3 is TGTGCCTGGAGTGTAGCTCATGAAGCTTTCTTT.

The J gene is TRBJ1-5, the V gene TRBV30; D unresolved. The V and J ends lost 2 bases and 3 bases respectively, with 8 bases between them. The CDR3 is 13 amino acids. CDR1 is GTSNPN and CDR2 is SVGIG in the germline V gene (reference sequence). The CDR3 DNA is TGTGCCTGGAGTAGTGGGCACAATCAGCCCCAGCATTTT. As protein: CAWSSGHNQPQHF.

The CDR3 DNA reads TGTGCCAGCTCGTTTCAGGGGGCCAGCACAGATACGCAGTATTTT. It encodes CASSFQGASTDTQYF. The chain joins TRBV18 to TRBJ2-3; TRBD1 matches at 8 bases. V shed 6 bases, J shed 0 bases, and the junction held 5 bases outside the gene matches. CDR3 size: 15 residues. The germline CDR1 and CDR2 sequences are KGHSH and LQKENI.

This chain connects TRBV18 to TRBJ1-1; D gene unclear. Germline assignment: CDR1 KGHSH and CDR2 LQKENI. The CDR3 is 13 amino acids. Trimming removed 2 bases from V and 0 bases from J, with 4 bases in between. As DNA, the CDR3 is TGTGCCAGCTCACCAGCTATGAACACTGAAGCTTTCTTT. It encodes CASSPAMNTEAFF.

This chain connects TRBV18 to TRBJ1-1; D not resolved. The CDR3 sequence is 15 residues long. V dropped 3 bases and J dropped 1 base, with 12 bases sitting between them. CDR1 KGHSH and CDR2 LQKENI come from the germline V gene. CDR3 DNA: TGTGCCAGCTCACCCTCCTTAGGAGGGAACACTGAAGCTTTCTTT. It translates to CASSPSLGGNTEAFF. Full variable domain (remainder filled in from reference TRBV18 and TRBJ1-1): NAGVMQNPRHLVRRRGQEARLRCSPMKGHSHVYWYRQLPEEGLKFMVYLQKENIIDESGMPKERFSAEFPKEGPSILRIQQVVRGDSAAYFCASSPSLGGNTEAFFGQGTRLTVV.

This chain connects TRBV18 to TRBJ1-4; weak D call: TRBD1 (6 bases). The CDR3 covers 14 residues. Between the trimmed V and J ends, which lost 4 bases and 5 bases, there was a span of 11 bases. The V gene's germline CDR1 is KGHSH and CDR2 LQKENI. CDR3 nucleotide sequence: TGTGCCAGCTCACGAGGGGGATCAAATGAAAAACTGTTTTTT. Translation gives CASSRGGSNEKLFF.

This rearrangement joins TRBV10-3 to TRBJ2-2; possibly TRBD2 for D (6 bases). Trimming removed 6 bases at V and 4 bases at J, with 9 bases between. CDR3 length: 13 amino acids. Germline CDR1 and CDR2: ENHRY and SYGVKD. The CDR3 DNA follows: TGTGCCATCAGGGGACTGTCCACCGGGGAGCTGTTTTTT. Translation gives CAIRGLSTGELFF.

For the CDR3, the DNA is TGTGCCAGCTCACGGACTAGCGGGGGGTTTGACTACAATGAGCAGTTCTTC. Translated: CASSRTSGGFDYNEQFF. The chain combines TRBV18 with TRBJ2-1, with TRBD2 identical over 14 bases. The CDR3 has 17 amino acids. CDR1 and CDR2 (germline): KGHSH, LQKENI. V lost 4 bases, J lost 3 bases, and 5 bases stayed unmatched.

In its sample, this clone was seen a few times. The chain joins TRBV24-1 to TRBJ1-2; no clear D. This CDR3 spans 13 amino acids. Germline CDR1 KGHDR, CDR2 SFDVKD. Trimming took 5 bases from V and 8 from J, leaving 14 bases between them. The CDR3 sequence is CATSAETGLGYTF. The CDR3 DNA is TGTGCCACCAGTGCCGAGACGGGTCTGGGCTACACCTTC.